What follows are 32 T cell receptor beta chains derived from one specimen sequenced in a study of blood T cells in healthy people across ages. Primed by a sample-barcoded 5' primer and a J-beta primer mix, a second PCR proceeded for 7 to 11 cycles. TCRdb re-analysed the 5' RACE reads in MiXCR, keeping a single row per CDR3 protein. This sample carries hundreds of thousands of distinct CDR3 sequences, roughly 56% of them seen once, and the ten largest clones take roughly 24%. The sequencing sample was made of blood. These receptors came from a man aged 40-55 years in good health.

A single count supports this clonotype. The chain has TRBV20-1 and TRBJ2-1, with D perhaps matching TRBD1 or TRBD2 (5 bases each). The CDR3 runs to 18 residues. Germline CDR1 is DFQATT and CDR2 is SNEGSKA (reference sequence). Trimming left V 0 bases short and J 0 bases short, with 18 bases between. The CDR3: CSARDPGRSGRSYNEQFF. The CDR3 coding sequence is TGCAGTGCTAGAGATCCGGGACGCTCTGGACGCTCCTACAATGAGCAGTTCTTC.

Written as DNA, the CDR3 is TGTGCCAGCAGCAGAGCGGGAGCTGATTATGTGGGCACAGATACGCAATATTTT. Translating gives CASSRAGADYVGTDTQYF. This chain uses TRBV21-1 with TRBJ2-3. TRBV21-1 is a pseudogene. The CDR3 extends over 18 amino acids.

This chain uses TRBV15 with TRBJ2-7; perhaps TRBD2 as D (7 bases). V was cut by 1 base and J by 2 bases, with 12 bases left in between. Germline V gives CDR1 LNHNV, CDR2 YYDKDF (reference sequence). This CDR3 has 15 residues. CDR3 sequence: CATSRGGGLTYEQYF. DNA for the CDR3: TGTGCCACCAGCAGAGGGGGGGGGCTCACCTACGAGCAGTACTTC.

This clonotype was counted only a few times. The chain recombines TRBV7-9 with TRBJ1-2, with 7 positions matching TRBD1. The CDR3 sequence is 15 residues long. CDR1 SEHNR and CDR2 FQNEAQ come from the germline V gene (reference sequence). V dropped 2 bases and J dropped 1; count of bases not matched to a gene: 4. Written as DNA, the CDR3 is TGTGCCAGCAGCTTAACCACAGGGGTTAACTATGGCTACACCTTC. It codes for CASSLTTGVNYGYTF.

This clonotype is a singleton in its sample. The DNA of the CDR3 is TGCAGCGTTGGCGGGAAGACAGGGCTAAACTATGGCTACACCTTC. Its protein is CSVGGKTGLNYGYTF. The chain couples TRBV29-1 to TRBJ1-2; 7 bases line up with TRBD1. Germline V gives CDR1 SQVTM, CDR2 ANQGSEA. Trimming cost V 4 bases and J 2 bases; bases outside gene matches: 10. There are 15 residues in the CDR3.

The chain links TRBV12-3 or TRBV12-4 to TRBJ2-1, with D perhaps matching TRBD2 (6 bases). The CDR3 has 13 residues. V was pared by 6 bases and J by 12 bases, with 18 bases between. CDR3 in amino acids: CASRRDSTLRQFF. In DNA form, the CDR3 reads TGTGCCAGCAGGAGGGACTCCACACTACGGCAGTTCTTC.

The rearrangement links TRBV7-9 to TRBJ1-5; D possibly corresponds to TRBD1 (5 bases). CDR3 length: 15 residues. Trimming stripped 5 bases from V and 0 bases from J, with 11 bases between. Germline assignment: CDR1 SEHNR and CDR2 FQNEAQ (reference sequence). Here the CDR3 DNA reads TGTGCCAGCAGCCCCCCCGGGGCTAGCAATCAGCCCCAGCATTTT. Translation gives CASSPPGASNQPQHF.

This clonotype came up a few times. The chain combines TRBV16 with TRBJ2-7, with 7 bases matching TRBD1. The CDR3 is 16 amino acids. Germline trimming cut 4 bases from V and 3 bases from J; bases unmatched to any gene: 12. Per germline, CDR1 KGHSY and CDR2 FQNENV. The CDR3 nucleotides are TGTGCCAGCAGCCCATCTAGACAGGGTTCTAACTACGAGCAGTACTTC. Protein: CASSPSRQGSNYEQYF.

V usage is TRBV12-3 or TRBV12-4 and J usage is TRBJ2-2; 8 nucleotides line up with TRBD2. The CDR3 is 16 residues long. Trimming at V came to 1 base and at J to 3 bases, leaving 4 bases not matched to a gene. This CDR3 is CASSLGLAGYTGELFF. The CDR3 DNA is TGTGCCAGCAGTTTAGGGCTAGCGGGCTACACCGGGGAGCTGTTTTTT.

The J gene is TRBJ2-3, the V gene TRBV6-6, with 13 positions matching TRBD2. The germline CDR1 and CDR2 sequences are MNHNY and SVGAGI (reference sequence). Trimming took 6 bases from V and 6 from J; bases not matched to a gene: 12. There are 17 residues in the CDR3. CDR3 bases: TGTGCCAGCAGGCGCCCTACTAGCGGGAGGGCCATGGATACGCAGTATTTT. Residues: CASRRPTSGRAMDTQYF.

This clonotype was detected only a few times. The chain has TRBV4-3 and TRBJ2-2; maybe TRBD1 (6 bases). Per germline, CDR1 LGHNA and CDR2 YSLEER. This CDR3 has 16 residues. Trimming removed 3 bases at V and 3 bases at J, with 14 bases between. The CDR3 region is CASSHIGQMDTGELFF. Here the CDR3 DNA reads TGCGCCAGCAGCCATATCGGACAGATGGACACCGGGGAGCTGTTTTTT.

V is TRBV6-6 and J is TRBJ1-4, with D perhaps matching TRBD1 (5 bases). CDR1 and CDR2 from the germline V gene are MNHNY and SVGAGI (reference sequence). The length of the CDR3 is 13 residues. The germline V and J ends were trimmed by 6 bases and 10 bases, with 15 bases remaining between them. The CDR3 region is CASSGTALGKLFF. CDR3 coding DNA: TGTGCCAGCAGCGGGACTGCCTTGGGAAAACTGTTTTTT.

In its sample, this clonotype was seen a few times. CDR3 loop: CASRLTGTQHF. The CDR3 DNA reads TGTGCCAGCAGACTCACGGGAACCCAGCATTTT. V usage is TRBV6-6 and J usage is TRBJ1-5, with D uncertain. Trimming stripped 6 bases from V and 11 bases from J, with 11 bases between. The length of the CDR3 is 11 residues. Germline V gene data show CDR1 as MNHNY and CDR2 as SVGAGI (reference sequence).

The CDR3 DNA reads as TGCGCCAGCAGCCAAGTTTCCACTAGTCGTGAGACCCAGTACTTC. Protein: CASSQVSTSRETQYF. J is TRBJ2-5 and V is TRBV4-1, with D perhaps TRBD2 (5 bases). This CDR3 is 15 amino acids long. V was clipped by 1 base and J by 5 bases, with 14 bases between them. Germline loops: CDR1 MGHRA, CDR2 YSYEKL.

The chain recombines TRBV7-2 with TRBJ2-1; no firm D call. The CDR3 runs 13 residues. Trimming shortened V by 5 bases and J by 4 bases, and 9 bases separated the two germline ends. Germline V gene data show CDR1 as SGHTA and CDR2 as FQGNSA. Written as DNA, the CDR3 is TGTGCCAGCAGCCCTCAGCGTTACAATGAGCAGTTCTTC. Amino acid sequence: CASSPQRYNEQFF. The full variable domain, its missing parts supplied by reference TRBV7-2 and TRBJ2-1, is GAGVSQSPSNKVTEKGKDVELRCDPISGHTALYWYRQSLGQGLEFLIYFQGNSAPDKSGLPSDRFSAERTGGSVSTLTIQRTQQEDSAVYLCASSPQRYNEQFFGPGTRLTVL.

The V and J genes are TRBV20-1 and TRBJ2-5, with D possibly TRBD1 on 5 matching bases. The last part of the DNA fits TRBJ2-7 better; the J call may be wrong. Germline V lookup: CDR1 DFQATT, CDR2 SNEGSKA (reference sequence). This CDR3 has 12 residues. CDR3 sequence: CSASRAAYEQYF. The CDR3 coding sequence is TGCAGTGCTAGCAGGGCAGCCTACGAGCAGTACTTC.

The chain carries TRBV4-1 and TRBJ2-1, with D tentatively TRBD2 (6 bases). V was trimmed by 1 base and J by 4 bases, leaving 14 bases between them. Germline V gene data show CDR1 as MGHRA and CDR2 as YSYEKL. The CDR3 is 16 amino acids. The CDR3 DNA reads TGCGCCAGCAGCCAAGCCCCCGGGAGCAGGTACAATGAGCAGTTCTTC. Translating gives CASSQAPGSRYNEQFF.

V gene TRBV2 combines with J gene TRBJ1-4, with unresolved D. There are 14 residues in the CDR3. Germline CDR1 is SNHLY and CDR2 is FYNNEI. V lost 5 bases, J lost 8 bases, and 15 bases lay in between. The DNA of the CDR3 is TGTGCCAGCAGTTACACATTTGGGCCCGAAAAACTGTTTTTT. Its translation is CASSYTFGPEKLFF.

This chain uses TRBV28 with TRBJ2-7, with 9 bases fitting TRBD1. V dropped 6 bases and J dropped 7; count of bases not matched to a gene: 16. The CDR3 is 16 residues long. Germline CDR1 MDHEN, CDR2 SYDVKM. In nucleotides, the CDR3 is TGTGCCAGCAGCACCCTGATCGGGACAGGGTCCTTAGAGCAGTACTTC. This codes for CASSTLIGTGSLEQYF. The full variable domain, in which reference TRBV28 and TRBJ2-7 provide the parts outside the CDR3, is DVKVTQSSRYLVKRTGEKVFLECVQDMDHENMFWYRQDPGLGLRLIYFSYDVKMKEKGDIPEGYSVSREKKERFSLILESASTNQTSMYLCASSTLIGTGSLEQYFGPGTRLTVT.

Written as DNA, the CDR3 is TGCGCCAGCAGCTTGGACAGGGTTACTAACTATGGCTACACCTTC. Its translation is CASSLDRVTNYGYTF. The chain uses TRBV5-1 and TRBJ1-2; TRBD1 is a possible D gene (6 bases). Trimming cost V 0 bases and J 0 bases, with 9 bases left between them. Germline CDR1 is SGHRS and CDR2 is YFSETQ. The CDR3 spans 15 residues.

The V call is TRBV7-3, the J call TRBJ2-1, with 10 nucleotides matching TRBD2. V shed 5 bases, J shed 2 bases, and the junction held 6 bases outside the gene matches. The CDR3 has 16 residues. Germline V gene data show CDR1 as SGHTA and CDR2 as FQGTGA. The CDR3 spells CASSLKLAGTYNEQFF. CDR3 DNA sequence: TGTGCCAGCAGCCTCAAACTAGCGGGAACCTACAATGAGCAGTTCTTC.

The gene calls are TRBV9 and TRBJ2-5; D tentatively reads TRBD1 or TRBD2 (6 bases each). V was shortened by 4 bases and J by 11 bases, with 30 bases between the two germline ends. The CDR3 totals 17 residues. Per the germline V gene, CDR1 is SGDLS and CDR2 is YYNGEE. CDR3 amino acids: CASSPTLRRGVGNEQYF. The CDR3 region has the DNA TGTGCCAGCAGCCCGACGTTGCGAAGGGGGGTTGGGAATGAGCAGTACTTC.

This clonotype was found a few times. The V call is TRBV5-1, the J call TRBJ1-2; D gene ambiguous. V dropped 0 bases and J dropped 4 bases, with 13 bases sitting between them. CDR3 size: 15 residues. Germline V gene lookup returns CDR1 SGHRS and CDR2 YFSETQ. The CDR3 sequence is CASSLDGESSYGYTF. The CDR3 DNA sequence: TGCGCCAGCAGCTTGGACGGGGAGTCGAGCTATGGCTACACCTTC.

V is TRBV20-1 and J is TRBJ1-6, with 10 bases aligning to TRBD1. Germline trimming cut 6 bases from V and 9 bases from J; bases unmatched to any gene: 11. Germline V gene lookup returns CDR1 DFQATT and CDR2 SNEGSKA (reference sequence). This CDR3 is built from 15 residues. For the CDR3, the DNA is TGCAGTGCGGAAGACCCGGACAGGGGGAGTTCACCCCTCCACTTT. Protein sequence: CSAEDPDRGSSPLHF.

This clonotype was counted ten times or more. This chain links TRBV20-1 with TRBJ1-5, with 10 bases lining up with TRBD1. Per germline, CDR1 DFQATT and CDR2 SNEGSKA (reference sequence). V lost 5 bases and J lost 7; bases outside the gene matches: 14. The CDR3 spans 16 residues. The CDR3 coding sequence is TGCAGTGCTCCGACGTCTGGGACAGGGGATCTGCAGCCCCAGCATTTT. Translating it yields CSAPTSGTGDLQPQHF.

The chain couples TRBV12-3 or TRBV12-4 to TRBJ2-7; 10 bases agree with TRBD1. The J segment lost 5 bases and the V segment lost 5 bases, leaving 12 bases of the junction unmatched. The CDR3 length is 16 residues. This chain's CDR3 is CASSTLRQGAIHEQYF. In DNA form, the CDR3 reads TGTGCCAGCAGTACATTACGACAGGGGGCGATCCACGAGCAGTACTTC.

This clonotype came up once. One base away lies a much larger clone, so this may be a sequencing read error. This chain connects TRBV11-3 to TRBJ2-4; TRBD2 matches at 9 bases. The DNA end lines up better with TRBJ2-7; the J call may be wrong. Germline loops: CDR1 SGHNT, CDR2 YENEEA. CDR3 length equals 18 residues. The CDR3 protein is CSSSFNQIGTSRSYEQYF. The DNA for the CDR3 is TGTTCCAGCAGCTTCAACCAAATCGGGACTAGCCGGAGCTACGAGCAGTACTTC.

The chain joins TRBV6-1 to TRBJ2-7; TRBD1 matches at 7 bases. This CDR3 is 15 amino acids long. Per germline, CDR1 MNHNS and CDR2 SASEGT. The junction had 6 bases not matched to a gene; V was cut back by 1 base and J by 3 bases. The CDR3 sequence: CASSEGGQGVYEQYF. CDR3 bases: TGTGCCAGCAGTGAAGGAGGGCAGGGGGTCTACGAGCAGTACTTC.

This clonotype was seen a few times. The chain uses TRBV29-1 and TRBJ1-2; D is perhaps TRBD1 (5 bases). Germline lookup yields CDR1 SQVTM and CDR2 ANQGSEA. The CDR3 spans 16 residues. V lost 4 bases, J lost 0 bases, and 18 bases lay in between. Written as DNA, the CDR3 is TGCAGCGTTGTTCGACTCCGGGACGCTACTAACTATGGCTACACCTTC. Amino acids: CSVVRLRDATNYGYTF.

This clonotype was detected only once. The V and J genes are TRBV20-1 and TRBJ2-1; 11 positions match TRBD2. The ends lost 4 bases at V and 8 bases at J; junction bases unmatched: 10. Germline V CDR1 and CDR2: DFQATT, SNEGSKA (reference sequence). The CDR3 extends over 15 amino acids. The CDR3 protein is CSAKELAGARDEQFF. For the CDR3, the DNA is TGCAGTGCTAAAGAACTAGCGGGGGCGAGGGATGAGCAGTTCTTC.

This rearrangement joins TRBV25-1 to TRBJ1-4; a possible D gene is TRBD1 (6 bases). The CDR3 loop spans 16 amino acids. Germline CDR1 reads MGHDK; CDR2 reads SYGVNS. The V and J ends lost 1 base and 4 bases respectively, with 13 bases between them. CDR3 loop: CASSELRRQVNEKLFF. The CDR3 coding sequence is TGTGCCAGCAGTGAATTACGACGACAGGTTAATGAAAAACTGTTTTTT.

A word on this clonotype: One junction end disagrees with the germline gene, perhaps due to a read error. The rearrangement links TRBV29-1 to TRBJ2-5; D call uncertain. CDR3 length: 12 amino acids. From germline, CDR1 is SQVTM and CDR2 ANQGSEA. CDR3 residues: CNVVSYRETQYF. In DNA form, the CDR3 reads TGCAACGTTGTTAGCTATCGAGAGACCCAGTACTTC.